Below are 9 T cell receptor beta chains sequenced from a single sample in a study of blood T cell repertoires in COVID-19. The assay was immunoSEQ multiplex PCR, and TCRdb's table has in-frame clones only and misses some. The sample lists over 95,000 clones, 80% to 90% occurring once. Sequencing was done on a sample of peripheral blood. Receptors were obtained from a human donor in a cohort sampled during active COVID-19.

The chain has TRBV30 and TRBJ2-7; 9 bases fit TRBD1. The CDR3 consists of 14 residues. The V gene's germline CDR1 is GTSNPN and CDR2 SVGIG (reference sequence). J lost 5 bases, V lost 4 bases, and 9 bases had no gene match. The CDR3: CAWTSGTGLHEQYF. The CDR3 DNA reads as TGTGCCTGGACCAGCGGGACAGGGCTACACGAGCAGTACTTC.

V and J are TRBV7-2 and TRBJ1-6; the D gene is possibly TRBD1 (6 bases). Deletions cut 7 bases from V and 5 bases from J, with 12 bases between. The CDR3 length is 14 residues. Per germline, CDR1 SGHTA and CDR2 FQGNSA. CDR3 protein: CASNRDKNNSPLHF. The CDR3 DNA reads TGTGCCAGCAACCGGGACAAAAATAATTCACCCCTCCACTTT.

This clone was detected once. The genes are TRBV5-6 and TRBJ2-1, with 9 bases lining up with TRBD2. Germline V CDR1 and CDR2: SGHDT, YYEEEE. The CDR3 is 16 residues long. The V segment lost 6 bases and the J segment 7 bases; nucleotides outside the gene matches: 14. Here the CDR3 reads CASTLYGGRVLNEQFF. DNA of the CDR3: TGTGCCAGCACCCTATACGGCGGGAGGGTTTTGAATGAGCAGTTCTTC.

This chain uses TRBV3-1 (or the pseudogene TRBV3-2) with TRBJ2-5; D gene uncertain. The V end lost 4 bases, the J end lost 0 bases, and 9 bases lay between the germline ends. This CDR3 has 14 residues. Germline V lookup: CDR1 LGHDT, CDR2 YNNKEL (reference sequence). The CDR3, as DNA: TGTGCCAGCAGCCCGAACGACAACCAAGAGACCCAGTACTTC. Translating it yields CASSPNDNQETQYF.

In this sample, this clone turned up once. The rearrangement joins TRBV5-6 to TRBJ2-5, with 9 positions matching TRBD2. The V segment lost 0 bases and the J segment 5 bases; nucleotides outside the gene matches: 5. CDR1 SGHDT and CDR2 YYEEEE come from the germline V gene. The CDR3 loop spans 15 amino acids. CDR3 region: CASSLALAGFETQYF. Written as DNA, the CDR3 is TGTGCCAGCAGCTTGGCTCTAGCGGGATTCGAGACCCAGTACTTC.

The chain couples TRBV2 to TRBJ2-2; maybe TRBD2 (6 bases). This CDR3 is built from 17 residues. V gave up 4 bases and J gave up 1 base, with 16 bases separating them. Germline-derived CDR1 and CDR2 are SNHLY and FYNNEI. CDR3 region: CASSGGISGLNTGELFF. The CDR3 bases are TGTGCCAGCAGTGGGGGGATTAGCGGTTTGAACACCGGGGAGCTGTTTTTT.

The chain is built from TRBV7-2 and TRBJ1-2; 8 nucleotides line up with TRBD1. CDR1 SGHTA and CDR2 FQGNSA come from the germline V gene. J was trimmed by 8 bases and V by 5 bases; bases with no gene match: 7. This CDR3 is built from 13 residues. CDR3 sequence reads: CASSTQGAAGYTF. The CDR3 DNA reads TGTGCCAGCAGCACCCAGGGGGCTGCCGGCTACACCTTC.

This chain connects TRBV6-4 to TRBJ2-7, with TRBD2 as a possible D gene (5 bases). V lost 6 bases, J lost 2 bases, and 5 bases lay in between. Per germline, CDR1 MRHNA and CDR2 SNTAGT. The CDR3 is 11 residues long. The CDR3 reads CASRRAYEQYF. CDR3 DNA sequence: TGTGCCAGCAGGAGGGCCTACGAGCAGTACTTC.

This rearrangement joins TRBV7-9 to TRBJ2-1, with 10 nucleotides matching TRBD2. The ends lost 5 bases at V and 5 bases at J; junction bases unmatched: 6. The CDR3 consists of 15 residues. Germline CDR1 SEHNR, CDR2 FQNEAQ (reference sequence). DNA of the CDR3: TGTGCCAGCAGCCCCGTGAGCGGGGGGGACAATGAGCAGTTCTTC. It encodes CASSPVSGGDNEQFF.